The 8 T cell receptor beta chains reported below all come from one sample, sequenced in a study of blood T cell repertoires in COVID-19 (dated by TCRdb to the early 2020s). Receptors were amplified or captured by the immunoSEQ multiplex PCR assay. TCRdb obtained this table from immuneACCESS and retained in-frame rearrangements with V and J assigned. These tables miss some clones; where compared with another copy, unresolved V genes account for less than half of the shortfall, and the remainder is unexplained. This sample lists approximately 150,000 clones; around 86% were detected once. The ten most abundant clones make up 1.5% to 2% of the sample. The sample comprised peripheral blood. The origin of the receptors is a human donor in a cohort sampled during active COVID-19.

The chain is built from TRBV4-1 and TRBJ2-1, with 15 bases matching TRBD2. This CDR3 region has 16 residues. The V segment lost 3 bases and the J segment 3 bases; nucleotides outside the gene matches: 0. Germline V lookup: CDR1 MGHRA, CDR2 YSYEKL. The CDR3 DNA follows: TGCGCCAGCAGCCAGGGACTAGCGGGAGGCTACAATGAGCAGTTCTTC. Translation gives CASSQGLAGGYNEQFF.

This clone appeared a few times. The chain is built from TRBV27 and TRBJ2-1, with D maybe TRBD2 (5 bases). Germline V lookup: CDR1 MNHEY, CDR2 SMNVEV (reference sequence). Deletions cut 6 bases from V and 16 bases from J, with 22 bases between. There are 13 residues in the CDR3. The CDR3 here is CASRPTRALTLFF. DNA of the CDR3: TGTGCCAGCAGACCTACTAGGGCGTTGACGCTTTTCTTC.

This clone appeared once. The rearrangement uses TRBV11-2 and TRBJ2-1, with TRBD1 as a possible D gene (5 bases). Deletions cut 5 bases from V and 5 bases from J, with 22 bases between. Germline V gene data show CDR1 as SGHAT and CDR2 as FQNNGV. This CDR3 has 17 amino acids. CDR3 amino acids: CASSRRGTVRRDNEQFF. The CDR3 nucleotides are TGTGCCAGCAGCCGAAGGGGCACAGTGCGCAGGGACAATGAGCAGTTCTTC.

The table lists this clone with a few counts. The J gene is TRBJ2-1, the V gene TRBV4-1; D is unclear. The CDR3 extends over 16 amino acids. Germline V lookup: CDR1 MGHRA, CDR2 YSYEKL. Trimming stripped 0 bases from V and 9 bases from J, with 18 bases between. CDR3 amino acids: CASSQDQANRLSEQFF. The CDR3 DNA reads as TGCGCCAGCAGCCAAGATCAGGCTAATCGGCTGAGTGAGCAGTTCTTC.

The chain couples TRBV5-1 to TRBJ2-5, with 8 bases lining up with TRBD2. In germline, CDR1 is SGHRS, CDR2 YFSETQ. Trimming took 5 bases from V and 5 from J; bases not matched to a gene: 8. The CDR3 totals 14 residues. This CDR3 is CASRNPGGRETQYF. Written as DNA, the CDR3 is TGCGCCAGCAGAAACCCAGGCGGGAGGGAGACCCAGTACTTC.

The V gene is TRBV13, the J gene TRBJ2-7; 10 bases fit TRBD2. Germline CDR1 PRHDT, CDR2 FYEKMQ (reference sequence). CDR3 length: 14 amino acids. Trimming removed 6 bases from V and 1 base from J; junction bases left unmatched: 3. As DNA, the CDR3 is TGTGCCAGCAGGGCTAGCGGGAGATCCTACGAGCAGTACTTC. It is translated as CASRASGRSYEQYF.

This sequence joins TRBV27 and TRBJ2-3; 7 nucleotides match TRBD2. V was pared by 3 bases and J by 0 bases, with 0 bases of the junction left unmatched. The CDR3 is 14 residues long. Germline CDR1 and CDR2: MNHEY and SMNVEV (reference sequence). The CDR3 protein is CASSLGLSTDTQYF. DNA for the CDR3: TGTGCCAGCAGTTTGGGACTAAGCACAGATACGCAGTATTTT.

The CDR3 DNA reads as TGTGCCAGCAGACTCGGGACTACCGCCAACAATGAGCAGTTCTTC. It encodes CASRLGTTANNEQFF. The rearrangement links TRBV7-9 to TRBJ2-1; 7 nucleotides line up with TRBD2. The germline CDR1 and CDR2 sequences are SEHNR and FQNEAQ (reference sequence). The V segment lost 6 bases and the J segment 5 bases; nucleotides outside the gene matches: 10. The length of the CDR3 is 15 residues.